This entry lists 29 T cell receptor beta chains sequenced from one sample in a study of T-cell reconstitution after alpha-beta-depleted transplantation in children (dated by TCRdb to 2016 to 2017). Preparation of the library involved PCR. For sequencing, an Illumina HiSeq 2500 was employed. TCR libraries were prepared with molecular barcoding, using unique molecular identifiers to normalize TCRbeta repertoire quantification. TCRdb's own reprocessing of the public reads used fastp at Q25 and MiXCR and kept productive beta chains. Every distinct CDR3 protein forms one entry, paired with its most common genes and DNA. For this sample there are over 200,000 distinct CDR3 sequences; approximately 10% appear just once. The ten largest clonotypes hold under 30% of the sample. The sample's treatment or condition label, decoded: allogeneic hematopoietic cell transplantation with graft depleted of TCRalphabeta T cells and CD19 B cells.

Sequenced material: PBMCs, taken before TCRalphabeta/CD19-depleted stem cell transplant. These receptors all come from a child younger than two with acute myeloid leukemia, due to receive a stem cell transplant.

The CDR3 DNA follows: TGCGCCAGCAGCTTGAGTGGGGTCGGTGAGCAGTACTTC. It yields the protein CASSLSGVGEQYF. This chain links TRBV5-1 with TRBJ2-7; D uncertain. The germline gives CDR1 SGHRS, CDR2 YFSETQ. CDR3 length: 13 residues. V was pared by 1 base and J by 7 bases, with 12 bases between.

The sample holds many counts of this clonotype. The chain's CDR3 is CSVAQVSGANVLTF. As DNA, the CDR3 is TGCAGCGTCGCCCAAGTTTCTGGGGCCAACGTCCTGACTTTC. This sequence joins TRBV29-1 and TRBJ2-6, with D uncertain. The CDR3 runs to 14 residues. Per germline, CDR1 SQVTM and CDR2 ANQGSEA. V was clipped by 6 bases and J by 1 base, with 10 bases between them.

This clonotype was counted at least ten times. The rearrangement uses TRBV20-1 and TRBJ2-5; 7 bases map to TRBD2. CDR1 and CDR2 (germline): DFQATT, SNEGSKA (reference sequence). J was trimmed by 2 bases and V by 3 bases; bases with no gene match: 6. The CDR3 contains 14 residues. DNA for the CDR3: TGCAGTGCTAGTAAGCGGGGCAAGCAAGAGACCCAGTACTTC. Its translation is CSASKRGKQETQYF.

This clonotype was counted between two and nine times. The chain has TRBV28 and TRBJ1-5; 7 bases line up with TRBD1. The V and J ends lost 5 bases and 7 bases, in that order; junction bases with no gene match: 11. The germline gives CDR1 MDHEN, CDR2 SYDVKM. CDR3 length equals 15 residues. The CDR3 DNA reads TGTGCCAGCAGTCCCCCGACAGGGACCGGGCAGCCCCAGCATTTT. Protein product: CASSPPTGTGQPQHF. The entire variable domain, with the rest obtained from reference TRBV28 and TRBJ1-5, is as follows: DVKVTQSSRYLVKRTGEKVFLECVQDMDHENMFWYRQDPGLGLRLIYFSYDVKMKEKGDIPEGYSVSREKKERFSLILESASTNQTSMYLCASSPPTGTGQPQHFGDGTRLSIL.

This clonotype showed up many times. The gene calls are TRBV11-1 and TRBJ2-3; perhaps TRBD1 as D (7 bases). The CDR3 runs 14 residues. CDR1 is SGHAT and CDR2 is FQDESV in the germline V gene (reference sequence). Trimming removed 6 bases at V and 6 bases at J, with 16 bases between. The CDR3 DNA sequence: TGTGCCAGCAGGGAGGGGGACAGACTGGATACGCAGTATTTT. It is translated as CASREGDRLDTQYF.

This clonotype was seen repeatedly, ten times or more. V is TRBV20-1 and J is TRBJ2-3; 10 bases agree with TRBD1. The germline V gene encodes CDR1 DFQATT and CDR2 SNEGSKA (reference sequence). The V gene end was trimmed by 5 bases and the J gene end by 0 bases; junction bases not matched to a gene: 8. This CDR3 is built from 16 residues. The CDR3 bases are TGCAGTGCTCAGAACCCGGGACAGGGGAGCACAGATACGCAGTATTTT. Its protein is CSAQNPGQGSTDTQYF.

In its sample, this clonotype was seen many times. The chain's CDR3 is CASSLEDSSYNEQFF. The DNA for the CDR3 is TGCGCCAGCAGCTTGGAGGATAGCTCCTACAATGAGCAGTTCTTC. The V gene is TRBV5-1, the J gene TRBJ2-1; the D is unclear. Germline CDR1 SGHRS, CDR2 YFSETQ. V was trimmed by 0 bases and J by 0 bases, leaving 7 bases between them. This CDR3 has 15 amino acids.

The genes are TRBV19 and TRBJ1-2, with D possibly TRBD1 on 5 matching bases. Germline V gene sequence: CDR1 LNHDA, CDR2 SQIVND (reference sequence). Trimming removed 4 bases at V and 4 bases at J, with 16 bases between. CDR3 size: 15 residues. The CDR3 sequence is CASSKSVGGIYGYTF. The CDR3 DNA follows: TGTGCCAGTAGTAAATCCGTGGGGGGTATCTATGGCTACACCTTC.

V gene TRBV20-1 combines with J gene TRBJ2-7; no clear D. Germline V gene lookup returns CDR1 DFQATT and CDR2 SNEGSKA (reference sequence). The V gene lost 6 bases and the J gene lost 1 base, with 13 bases spanning the gap. The CDR3 is 13 amino acids. The DNA for the CDR3 is TGCAGTGCCCCAGCCTTAGGATCCTACGAGCAGTACTTC. Amino acids: CSAPALGSYEQYF.

There are many counts of this clonotype. The chain uses TRBV5-1 and TRBJ2-7; D call uncertain. The V end was cut by 0 bases, the J end by 9 bases, with 13 bases between. This CDR3 has 13 residues. CDR1 and CDR2 from the germline V gene are SGHRS and YFSETQ. The CDR3: CASSLGARVTQYF. The CDR3 bases are TGCGCCAGCAGCTTGGGGGCTCGAGTAACGCAGTACTTC.

Only a few counts were recorded for this clonotype. The rearrangement links TRBV28 to TRBJ2-1; D tentatively reads TRBD1 or TRBD2 (5 bases each). The length of the CDR3 is 14 residues. The germline V and J ends were trimmed by 6 bases and 7 bases, with 16 bases remaining between them. Germline V lookup: CDR1 MDHEN, CDR2 SYDVKM. The CDR3 sequence is CASSLPGAVNEQFF. CDR3 nucleotides: TGTGCCAGCAGCCTCCCCGGGGCCGTGAATGAGCAGTTCTTC.

This clonotype was counted ten times or more. Here the CDR3 reads CASSPPGFNTEAFF. CDR3 DNA: TGTGCCAGCAGCCCCCCAGGGTTCAACACTGAAGCTTTCTTT. This chain links TRBV3-1 with TRBJ1-1; a possible D gene is TRBD1 (5 bases). Trimming pared 4 bases from V and 2 bases from J, leaving 11 bases between. Germline V gene lookup returns CDR1 LGHDT and CDR2 YNNKEL (reference sequence). The CDR3 covers 14 residues.

This clonotype was counted ten times or more. The chain combines TRBV18 with TRBJ1-1; D perhaps matches TRBD1 (5 bases). Trimming cost V 0 bases and J 3 bases, with 8 bases left between them. The CDR3 covers 14 residues. CDR1 is KGHSH, CDR2 LQKENI, per germline. The CDR3 spells CASSPPEGHTEAFF. The CDR3 region has the DNA TGTGCCAGCTCACCACCTGAGGGACACACTGAAGCTTTCTTT.

This clonotype was recorded at least ten times. J is TRBJ1-6 and V is TRBV11-2; 8 nucleotides agree with TRBD1. The V and J ends lost 3 bases and 11 bases, in that order; junction bases with no gene match: 6. Germline V CDR1 and CDR2: SGHAT, FQNNGV. The length of the CDR3 is 14 residues. DNA of the CDR3: TGTGCCAGCAGCTTCGGGACAGGTCCGACACCCCTCCACTTT. Residues: CASSFGTGPTPLHF. Supplemented by reference TRBV11-2 and TRBJ1-6, the full variable domain reads EAGVAQSPRYKIIEKRQSVAFWCNPISGHATLYWYQQILGQGPKLLIQFQNNGVVDDSQLPKDRFSAERLKGVDSTLKIQPAKLEDSAVYLCASSFGTGPTPLHFGNGTRLTVT.

This clonotype was found many times. The chain has TRBV6-1 and TRBJ1-1; the match to TRBD1 covers 7 bases. This CDR3 region has 13 residues. The V and J ends lost 7 bases and 11 bases, in that order; junction bases with no gene match: 13. Germline assignment: CDR1 MNHNS and CDR2 SASEGT. DNA for the CDR3: TGTGCCAGCACTCCTACCAGACAGGGAACCGCTTTCTTT. This encodes CASTPTRQGTAFF.

This clonotype was seen at least ten times. The chain carries TRBV12-3 or TRBV12-4 and TRBJ2-2; D is unresolved. The V end lost 3 bases, the J end lost 6 bases, and 5 bases lay between the germline ends. There are 12 residues in the CDR3. The CDR3 protein is CASSFTAGELFF. For the CDR3, the DNA is TGTGCCAGCAGTTTTACAGCCGGGGAGCTGTTTTTT.

This clonotype has more than one count but fewer than ten. The chain employs TRBV28 and TRBJ2-5; 9 positions agree with TRBD2. CDR1 MDHEN and CDR2 SYDVKM come from the germline V gene. V lost 7 bases to trimming and J lost 5 bases; unmatched junction nucleotides: 11. The CDR3 runs to 15 residues. The DNA of the CDR3 is TGTGCCAGCATGTCTGGTAGCGGGGGACGGGAGACCCAGTACTTC. It translates to CASMSGSGGRETQYF.

This clonotype was observed many times. V usage is TRBV28 and J usage is TRBJ2-7, with TRBD1 identical over 10 bases. CDR1 and CDR2 from the germline V gene are MDHEN and SYDVKM. The junction had 7 bases not matched to a gene; V was cut back by 5 bases and J by 6 bases. CDR3 length equals 14 residues. The CDR3 region is CASSPGQGWSEQYF. In DNA, the CDR3 is TGTGCCAGCAGTCCGGGACAGGGGTGGTCCGAGCAGTACTTC. The full variable domain, its missing parts supplied by reference TRBV28 and TRBJ2-7, is DVKVTQSSRYLVKRTGEKVFLECVQDMDHENMFWYRQDPGLGLRLIYFSYDVKMKEKGDIPEGYSVSREKKERFSLILESASTNQTSMYLCASSPGQGWSEQYFGPGTRLTVT.

This clonotype showed up many times. The gene calls are TRBV7-9 and TRBJ2-7, with a weak D call TRBD1 (6 bases). The CDR3 consists of 13 residues. Germline lookup yields CDR1 SEHNR and CDR2 FQNEAQ (reference sequence). Trimming left V 7 bases short and J 2 bases short, with 12 bases between. CDR3 sequence reads: CASNPGTTYEQYF. The CDR3 DNA reads TGTGCCAGCAACCCCGGGACAACCTACGAGCAGTACTTC.

In this sample, this clonotype turned up many times. The rearrangement joins TRBV5-5 to TRBJ1-4; D may be TRBD1 (5 bases). With 2 bases removed from V and 11 bases from J, the gap between germline ends came to 10 bases. The CDR3 is made up of 12 amino acids. Germline V gives CDR1 SGHKS, CDR2 YYEKEE (reference sequence). Here the CDR3 DNA reads TGTGCCAGCAGCTTCAGGGACGGGAAACTGTTTTTT. Protein: CASSFRDGKLFF.

This clonotype was observed many times. The chain couples TRBV29-1 to TRBJ2-1; no reliable D call. Trimming cost V 3 bases and J 5 bases, with 5 bases left between them. This CDR3 has 11 residues. Germline V gives CDR1 SQVTM, CDR2 ANQGSEA. CDR3 sequence reads: CSVDFDNEQFF. DNA of the CDR3: TGCAGCGTTGATTTCGACAATGAGCAGTTCTTC.

This clonotype was recorded at least ten times. The chain recombines TRBV7-2 with TRBJ2-2, with D possibly matching TRBD2 (6 bases). The V end was cut by 11 bases, the J end by 0 bases, with 16 bases between. This CDR3 is built from 15 residues. Per the germline V gene, CDR1 is SGHTA and CDR2 is FQGNSA. CDR3 nucleotides: TGTGCCGGGGCATCCGGGACTTCGAACACCGGGGAGCTGTTTTTT. Its protein product is CAGASGTSNTGELFF.

The rearrangement joins TRBV14 to TRBJ1-6; D unresolved. Germline CDR1 SGHDN, CDR2 FVKESK. V was clipped by 2 bases and J by 9 bases, with 8 bases between them. This CDR3 region has 13 residues. This CDR3 is CASSQMDVSPLHF. CDR3 nucleotide sequence: TGTGCCAGCAGCCAAATGGATGTTTCACCCCTCCACTTT. Complete variable domain (other parts from reference TRBV14 and TRBJ1-6): EAGVTQFPSHSVIEKGQTVTLRCDPISGHDNLYWYRRVMGKEIKFLLHFVKESKQDESGMPNNRFLAERTGGTYSTLKVQPAELEDSGVYFCASSQMDVSPLHFGNGTRLTVT.

In its sample, this clonotype was seen many times. The chain combines TRBV5-1 with TRBJ1-6, with 10 bases aligning to TRBD1. V gave up 0 bases and J gave up 8 bases; unmatched junction bases: 2. This CDR3 comprises 15 residues. Germline-derived CDR1 and CDR2 are SGHRS and YFSETQ. The CDR3, as DNA: TGCGCCAGCAGCTTGGGGGGGACAGGGGATTCACCCCTCCACTTT. This translates into CASSLGGTGDSPLHF.

In the case of this clonotype: The junction departs from the called germline gene at one end, perhaps through a read error. The rearrangement links TRBV5-1 to TRBJ2-1, with TRBD2 identical over 9 bases. Germline V gene lookup returns CDR1 SGHRS and CDR2 YFSETQ. CDR3 length: 15 amino acids. DNA of the CDR3: TGCGCCAGCAGCAGTAGCGGGGGCTCCTACAATGGGCAGTTCTTC. Residues: CASSSSGGSYNGQFF. Complete variable domain (other parts from reference TRBV5-1 and TRBJ2-1): KAGVTQTPRYLIKTRGQQVTLSCSPISGHRSVSWYQQTPGQGLQFLFEYFSETQRNKGNFPGRFSGRQFSNSRSEMNVSTLELGDSALYLCASSSSGGSYNGQFFGPGTRLTVL.

This clonotype was detected many times. The CDR3 nucleotides are TGTGCCAGCAGCAAAATAGAAAGGGGCTACGAGCAGTACTTC. It translates to CASSKIERGYEQYF. This chain connects TRBV11-2 to TRBJ2-7, with TRBD1 as a possible D gene (5 bases). The germline gives CDR1 SGHAT, CDR2 FQNNGV. V gave up 5 bases and J gave up 3 bases, with 14 bases separating them. This CDR3 is 14 amino acids long.

This clonotype has ten or more counts. The chain couples TRBV12-3 or TRBV12-4 to TRBJ2-3; 10 bases agree with TRBD2. With 6 bases clipped from V and 2 bases from J, the junction kept 14 bases outside the gene matches. The CDR3 runs to 18 residues. The CDR3 sequence: CASSPSPQLAGPTDTQYF. The DNA for the CDR3 is TGTGCCAGCAGCCCCTCGCCCCAACTAGCGGGACCCACAGATACGCAGTATTTT.

This clonotype was seen ten or more times. The V call is TRBV30, the J call TRBJ2-7; D unclear. V lost 5 bases and J 3 bases, leaving 14 bases between the germline ends. The CDR3 loop spans 13 amino acids. The germline V gene encodes CDR1 GTSNPN and CDR2 SVGIG (reference sequence). CDR3 DNA: TGTGCCTGGGGGTCCTTTATGGGCTACGAGCAGTACTTC. This sequence encodes CAWGSFMGYEQYF.

This clonotype was recorded many times. The chain is built from TRBV10-3 and TRBJ1-2; a possible D gene is TRBD1 (6 bases). The CDR3 runs 14 residues. CDR1 ENHRY and CDR2 SYGVKD come from the germline V gene. V lost 3 bases and J lost 5, with 13 bases in between. CDR3 residues: CAISESGQIYGYTF. CDR3 nucleotides: TGTGCCATCAGTGAATCCGGACAGATTTATGGCTACACCTTC.